The clone carrying this T cell receptor beta chain turned up a few times. TCRdb passed the RT-PCR reads through MiXCR, listing each CDR3 protein once. The repertoire holds 920,000 or so distinct CDR3 sequences, around 17% seen once, with roughly 6% in the top ten. These data originate in a study of patients and donors after allogeneic stem cell transplantation. Per the germline V gene, CDR1 is SGHRS and CDR2 is YFSETQ. There are 13 residues in the CDR3. V was clipped by 8 bases and J by 0 bases, with 11 bases between them. V and J are TRBV5-1 and TRBJ1-2; D might be TRBD1 (5 bases). The material sequenced was blood, either unsorted or a sorted T cell fraction (not recorded which). The sequence was obtained from a human donor who was either an allogeneic HSCT recipient or a stem cell or donor lymphocyte infusion donor (not recorded which). It is not recorded whose cells these are; they may come from a transplant donor. CDR3 in DNA: TGCGCCAGTCGACAGTCAGCTAACTATGGCTACACCTTC. This translates into CASRQSANYGYTF.